A single sample gave rise to the 11 T cell receptor beta chains below, sequenced in a study of Ad26.COV2.S vaccination and SARS-CoV-2 variants. Clones were sequenced by immunoSEQ multiplex PCR, and TCRdb holds only the in-frame ones, with some missing. Among some 190,000 clones, around nine tenths were seen once, and the ten largest hold 5.9%. The material sequenced was peripheral blood, taken after recovery from COVID-19. Source of these receptors: a human donor who had recovered from COVID-19.

The chain joins TRBV28 to TRBJ1-1; D might be TRBD1 (6 bases). The CDR3 spans 15 residues. V was cut by 7 bases and J by 1 base, with 16 bases left in between. Germline loops: CDR1 MDHEN, CDR2 SYDVKM. The CDR3 nucleotides read TGTGCCAGCAAAAAGGGGGGGCCCACGAACACTGAAGCTTTCTTT. This translates into CASKKGGPTNTEAFF.

J is TRBJ1-2 and V is TRBV9; D perhaps matches TRBD1 (5 bases). Looked up from germline, CDR1 is SGDLS and CDR2 is YYNGEE. Trimming removed 4 bases at V and 9 bases at J, with 13 bases between. The CDR3 extends over 12 amino acids. As DNA, the CDR3 is TGTGCCAGCAGCCCCCTGGGACTTAGCTACACCTTC. The encoded protein is CASSPLGLSYTF.

The CDR3 sequence: CASSEFSKSYGYTF. CDR3 coding DNA: TGTGCCAGCAGTGAATTCAGTAAGAGCTATGGCTACACCTTC. The chain employs TRBV25-1 and TRBJ1-2; D is undetermined. Deletions cut 1 base from V and 4 bases from J, with 10 bases between. The CDR3 contains 14 residues. The germline CDR1 and CDR2 sequences are MGHDK and SYGVNS.

The rearrangement uses TRBV10-3 and TRBJ1-2; D is uncertain. The germline V gene has CDR1 ENHRY and CDR2 SYGVKD. This CDR3 has 12 amino acids. The germline V and J ends were trimmed by 0 bases and 8 bases, with 7 bases remaining between them. CDR3 sequence: CAISESRNGYTF. The CDR3 DNA follows: TGTGCCATCAGTGAGTCTAGAAACGGCTACACCTTC.

This chain uses TRBV5-5 with TRBJ1-2; 8 bases agree with TRBD1. The junction had 9 bases not matched to a gene; V was cut back by 0 bases and J by 8 bases. The CDR3 is 15 amino acids. CDR1 and CDR2 (germline): SGHKS, YYEKEE (reference sequence). CDR3 sequence (DNA): TGTGCCAGCAGCTTGGTGGGACAGGACAAGAAAGGCTACACCTTC. Translating gives CASSLVGQDKKGYTF.

The genes are TRBV28 and TRBJ1-6, with D hard to call. Germline CDR1 reads MDHEN; CDR2 reads SYDVKM. This CDR3 is 16 amino acids long. Trimming cost V 7 bases and J 7 bases, with 20 bases left between them. DNA for the CDR3: TGTGCCAGCACTGTATCGGGTCAAGGTTCCAATTCACCCCTCCACTTT. The encoded protein is CASTVSGQGSNSPLHF.

This clone was counted a few times. V usage is TRBV9 and J usage is TRBJ2-1, with TRBD2 identical over 12 bases. This CDR3 is 16 amino acids long. Looked up from germline, CDR1 is SGDLS and CDR2 is YYNGEE. V lost 0 bases, J lost 7 bases, and 5 bases stayed unmatched. The CDR3 region has the DNA TGTGCCAGCAGCGTAGACCCGGGGACTAGCGGGAATGAGCAGTTCTTC. Its protein is CASSVDPGTSGNEQFF.

This CDR3 is CASSLTLGRSSYNEQFF. The CDR3 nucleotides are TGTGCCAGCAGCTTAACCCTAGGTCGGTCGTCCTACAATGAGCAGTTCTTC. The chain joins TRBV7-9 to TRBJ2-1; D not resolved. V lost 2 bases, J lost 1 base, and 15 bases lay in between. The CDR3 extends over 17 amino acids. Germline CDR1 SEHNR, CDR2 FQNEAQ (reference sequence).

This chain links TRBV7-9 with TRBJ2-6; 8 positions agree with TRBD1. CDR1 and CDR2 from the germline V gene are SEHNR and FQNEAQ (reference sequence). V lost 5 bases and J lost 4; bases outside the gene matches: 1. The CDR3 has 14 residues. For the CDR3, the DNA is TGTGCCAGCAGCACAGGGGGAGGGGCCAACGTCCTGACTTTC. Translating it yields CASSTGGGANVLTF.

This clone has just a few counts. The chain employs TRBV6-1 and TRBJ2-3, with D possibly being TRBD1 (6 bases). The germline gives CDR1 MNHNS, CDR2 SASEGT. The CDR3 is made up of 15 amino acids. The ends were cut back, 3 bases at V and 3 bases at J, with 13 bases in the middle. CDR3 DNA sequence: TGTGCCAGCAGTGAGAACTGGGACACTACAGATACGCAGTATTTT. Protein: CASSENWDTTDTQYF.

This clone has just one count. The rearrangement uses TRBV9 and TRBJ2-3; no definite D call. The CDR3 contains 17 residues. Trimming took 0 bases from V and 2 from J, leaving 16 bases between them. Germline assignment: CDR1 SGDLS and CDR2 YYNGEE. CDR3 sequence reads: CASSVALLPLATDTQYF. CDR3 DNA: TGTGCCAGCAGCGTAGCTCTCCTACCATTAGCCACAGATACGCAGTATTTT.